This T cell receptor (beta chain) was sequenced during a study of cytomegalovirus exposure and HLA in healthy donors. The PCR made use of 60 Vbeta and 13 Jbeta primers. Sequencing was performed with immunoSEQ multiplex PCR; in TCRdb, only in-frame clones are kept and a portion is missing. This listing includes 50,000 to 70,000 clones. Germline CDR1 MNHNS, CDR2 SASEGT. V dropped 4 bases and J dropped 6 bases, with 9 bases sitting between them. The CDR3 covers 13 residues. The rearrangement joins TRBV6-1 to TRBJ1-4; D is possibly TRBD1 (5 bases). This clonotype originated in a woman younger than 35 in good health and CMV-seronegative. Sequenced input: PBMCs. CDR3 nucleotides: TGTGCCAGCAGTGCGCAGGGTTATGAAAAACTGTTTTTT. Amino acid sequence: CASSAQGYEKLFF.